The clone carrying this T cell receptor beta chain came up many times. Building of the TCR beta libraries involved iRepertoire HTBI primers and Arm-PCR of CDR3 regions. TCRdb ran MiXCR on the multiplex PCR reads and lists one entry per CDR3 protein. This table has under 450,000 distinct CDR3 sequences, about an eighth appearing once. This sample is drawn from a study of regulatory T cells in long-lasting Graves disease. This CDR3 region has 16 residues. V was cut by 5 bases and J by 8 bases, with 21 bases left in between. Germline loops: CDR1 SGHAT, CDR2 FQDESV (reference sequence). The sample's time point: newly diagnosed GD, antithyroid drugs for less than 3 months. After RNA was extracted from PBMCs, the TCR library was made from it. This sample was shared with a second study, whose subject was T cells in Graves' hyperthyroidism and ophthalmopathy. This second study notes: In simple terms, a model built on 13 V-J features told ophthalmopathy apart from stable hyperthyroidism.

This rearrangement joins TRBV11-1 to TRBJ2-2; D is possibly TRBD1 (6 bases). The receptor's source is a woman younger than 35 with Graves disease. Sequenced here: peripheral blood mononuclear cells (PBMCs), sampled at new diagnosis, from a patient treated with antithyroid drugs. The CDR3 sequence: CASSPLAWGQGGELFF. Here the CDR3 DNA reads TGTGCCAGCAGCCCACTGGCTTGGGGGCAAGGTGGGGAGCTGTTTTTT.